Each of the 20 T cell receptor beta chains below was sequenced from the same sample in a study of T cell clonotyping in hematopoietic cell transplantation (dated by TCRdb to the early 2020s). Receptor libraries were prepared by the immunoSEQ multiplex PCR assay. Not all clones reach the TCRdb copy of this immuneACCESS table, which keeps in-frame sequences only. Checked studies attribute under half of the gap to unresolved V genes and leave the rest unexplained. In all, the sample holds approximately 41,000 clones, and around 85% of those were seen once. The ten largest make up approximately 2.8% of the sample. Read against the paper, the sample's time point label means: recipient sample about 28 days before transplant, after cytoreduction. The sample consisted of peripheral blood mononuclear cells, taken before stem cell transplant. The source of these receptors is a man in his sixties with acute myeloid leukemia. Some clones in this sample may be carry-over from other donors' samples.

This rearrangement joins TRBV9 to TRBJ2-2; 9 bases map to TRBD1. V shed 0 bases and J 7 bases; nucleotides not matched to a gene: 10. The CDR3 has 17 amino acids. Germline CDR1 is SGDLS and CDR2 is YYNGEE. CDR3 nucleotides: TGTGCCAGCAGCGTAGGGGGACAGGGTGTCGTAGTCGGGGAGCTGTTTTTT. This codes for CASSVGGQGVVVGELFF.

For this clone: This specimen includes other DNA sequences encoding the same CDR3. The chain carries TRBV28 and TRBJ1-5; 7 bases map to TRBD1. Germline V CDR1 and CDR2: MDHEN, SYDVKM. V lost 8 bases, J lost 4 bases, and 5 bases stayed unmatched. The CDR3 sequence is 13 residues long. DNA for the CDR3: TGTGCCAGCCGAGGGACAGAGAATCAGCCCCAGCATTTT. Protein: CASRGTENQPQHF.

V gene TRBV2 combines with J gene TRBJ1-1; 9 bases fit TRBD1. Germline CDR1 SNHLY, CDR2 FYNNEI. CDR3 length: 15 amino acids. The J segment lost 4 bases and the V segment lost 6 bases, leaving 9 bases of the junction unmatched. The CDR3 sequence: CASRGWTGEGTEAFF. CDR3 nucleotides: TGTGCCAGCAGAGGCTGGACAGGGGAAGGCACTGAAGCTTTCTTT.

About this clone itself: At one of its ends the junction is not consistent with the germline gene, which may arise from a read error. The chain employs TRBV28 and TRBJ1-1; D is perhaps TRBD1 (6 bases). Looked up from germline, CDR1 is MDHEN and CDR2 is SYDVKM. There are 10 residues in the CDR3. The CDR3 reads CASSLLDRTF. The CDR3 nucleotides are TGTGCCAGCAGCCTTTTGGACAGAACTTTT. The whole variable domain, remainder taken from reference TRBV28 and TRBJ1-1, is DVKVTQSSRYLVKRTGEKVFLECVQDMDHENMFWYRQDPGLGLRLIYFSYDVKMKEKGDIPEGYSVSREKKERFSLILESASTNQTSMYLCASSLLDRTFGQGTRLTVV.

The V and J genes are TRBV5-4 and TRBJ2-7, with 8 bases fitting TRBD1. J was trimmed by 5 bases and V by 4 bases; bases with no gene match: 8. From germline, CDR1 is SGHNT and CDR2 YYREEE (reference sequence). The CDR3 is 14 amino acids. The CDR3 sequence: CASSTRDRKNEQYF. The CDR3 DNA reads TGTGCCAGCAGCACCCGGGACAGGAAGAACGAGCAGTACTTC.

This clone was found a few times. This chain connects TRBV21-1 to TRBJ1-2. TRBV21-1 is reported as a pseudogene. This CDR3 spans 12 amino acids. The CDR3 DNA sequence: TGTGCCAGCAGCAAAGTAAACTATGGCTACACCTTC. Encoded protein: CASSKVNYGYTF.

The chain employs TRBV4-3 and TRBJ2-7; 8 bases are a match to TRBD1. The CDR3 is made up of 12 amino acids. The V and J ends lost 4 bases and 6 bases, in that order; junction bases with no gene match: 2. The V gene's germline CDR1 is LGHNA and CDR2 YSLEER. CDR3 sequence: CASSRTGGEQYF. DNA for the CDR3: TGCGCCAGCAGCCGCACAGGGGGCGAGCAGTACTTC.

The J gene is TRBJ2-5, the V gene TRBV11-3, with a tentative D call TRBD2 (6 bases). V shed 1 base and J shed 5 bases, with 11 bases lying between them. This CDR3 is 14 amino acids long. From germline, CDR1 is SGHNT and CDR2 YENEEA. DNA of the CDR3: TGTGCCAGCAGCTTAGGGGGGGATCAGGAGACCCAGTACTTC. Its translation is CASSLGGDQETQYF.

V usage is TRBV11-3 and J usage is TRBJ1-6; weak D call: TRBD1 (5 bases). The V and J ends lost 3 bases and 10 bases respectively, with 10 bases between them. The CDR3 sequence is 13 residues long. Germline CDR1 reads SGHNT; CDR2 reads YENEEA. The CDR3 reads CASSFLGQSPLHF. The CDR3 nucleotides read TGTGCCAGCAGCTTTTTGGGGCAATCACCCCTCCACTTT.

The rearrangement uses TRBV2 and TRBJ2-6, with D possibly being TRBD1 or TRBD2 (6 bases each). CDR1 and CDR2 from the germline V gene are SNHLY and FYNNEI. Trimming took off 1 base at V and 4 bases at J, with 8 bases between the two ends. The CDR3 is 15 amino acids. The CDR3 sequence: CASSEEGGGANVLTF. In nucleotides, the CDR3 is TGTGCCAGCAGTGAAGAGGGGGGAGGGGCCAACGTCCTGACTTTC.

The chain carries TRBV7-9 and TRBJ1-1, with 8 bases identical to TRBD1. Germline V lookup: CDR1 SEHNR, CDR2 FQNEAQ (reference sequence). The CDR3 covers 13 residues. The trim removed 7 bases at V and 3 bases at J, leaving 4 bases unmatched. The CDR3 nucleotides are TGTGCCAGCATCCAGGGGGCATACACTGAAGCTTTCTTT. Encoded protein: CASIQGAYTEAFF.

The V and J genes are TRBV7-9 and TRBJ1-6; D gene uncertain. The CDR3 is made up of 18 amino acids. Germline CDR1 SEHNR, CDR2 FQNEAQ (reference sequence). V dropped 5 bases and J dropped 8 bases, with 25 bases sitting between them. The CDR3 nucleotides are TGTGCCAGCAGCGGCCCCGGGGTAATGCAGACGCTGGATTCACCCCTCCACTTT. Its translation is CASSGPGVMQTLDSPLHF.

The rearrangement joins TRBV7-3 to TRBJ1-6; D uncertain. Germline lookup yields CDR1 SGHTA and CDR2 FQGTGA. V lost 3 bases and J 11 bases, leaving 11 bases between the germline ends. The CDR3 totals 13 residues. CDR3 bases: TGTGCCAGCAGCTTCGCCCAGAGTGCACCCCTCCACTTT. Its translation is CASSFAQSAPLHF. The complete variable domain, with remaining parts taken from reference TRBV7-3 and TRBJ1-6, reads GAGVSQTPSNKVTEKGKYVELRCDPISGHTALYWYRQSLGQGPEFLIYFQGTGAADDSGLPNDRFFAVRPEGSVSTLKIQRTERGDSAVYLCASSFAQSAPLHFGNGTRLTVT.

V and J are TRBV5-1 and TRBJ1-1, with D maybe TRBD1 (5 bases). Trimming left V 2 bases short and J 3 bases short, with 11 bases between. The CDR3 length is 14 residues. CDR1 SGHRS and CDR2 YFSETQ come from the germline V gene. CDR3 in amino acids: CASSFILGDTEAFF. Here the CDR3 DNA reads TGCGCCAGCAGCTTCATTTTGGGGGACACTGAAGCTTTCTTT.

The CDR3 loop is CASSGDWASYTF. The CDR3 nucleotides read TGTGCCAGCAGCGGGGACTGGGCCAGCTACACCTTC. This chain joins TRBV7-2 and TRBJ1-2; perhaps TRBD1 as D (5 bases). Trimming removed 5 bases at V and 9 bases at J, with 13 bases between. This CDR3 region has 12 residues. The germline V gene has CDR1 SGHTA and CDR2 FQGNSA.

The chain is built from TRBV19 and TRBJ1-2, with 10 bases identical to TRBD1. CDR3 size: 15 residues. The V segment lost 6 bases and the J segment 3 bases; nucleotides outside the gene matches: 7. CDR1 is LNHDA, CDR2 SQIVND, per germline (reference sequence). This chain's CDR3 is CASRRPDRGHYGYTF. In DNA form, the CDR3 reads TGTGCCAGTAGAAGACCCGACAGGGGGCACTATGGCTACACCTTC.

The chain couples TRBV27 to TRBJ2-2, with unresolved D. Germline loops: CDR1 MNHEY, CDR2 SMNVEV (reference sequence). The germline V and J ends were trimmed by 3 bases and 1 base, with 6 bases remaining between them. The CDR3 extends over 14 amino acids. The CDR3 nucleotides read TGTGCCAGCAGTTTTGCAGGGAACACCGGGGAGCTGTTTTTT. The encoded protein is CASSFAGNTGELFF.

This clone appeared a single time. The V call is TRBV7-8, the J call TRBJ2-1, with TRBD1 as a possible D gene (6 bases). This CDR3 has 17 residues. Trimming removed 4 bases at V and 3 bases at J, with 19 bases between. Germline values: CDR1 SGHVS, CDR2 FQNEAQ. The DNA of the CDR3 is TGTGCCAGCAGCTCCACCTCACCGGGACACCTCTACAATGAGCAGTTCTTC. Its protein product is CASSSTSPGHLYNEQFF.

V is TRBV11-3 and J is TRBJ2-1, with 9 bases matching TRBD1. The germline V gene has CDR1 SGHNT and CDR2 YENEEA. Trimming removed 6 bases from V and 8 bases from J; junction bases left unmatched: 11. The CDR3 sequence is 15 residues long. Here the CDR3 DNA reads TGTGCCAGCAGTTACCCGGGACAGGGTGACGATGAGCAGTTCTTC. Translating gives CASSYPGQGDDEQFF.

This chain uses TRBV25-1 with TRBJ2-7; D is perhaps TRBD1 or TRBD2 (5 bases each). V was clipped by 1 base and J by 6 bases, with 16 bases between them. CDR1 and CDR2 (germline): MGHDK, SYGVNS. This CDR3 spans 15 amino acids. CDR3 DNA sequence: TGTGCCAGCAGTGAATGGGACGGCGCTTCGGGCGAGCAGTACTTC. It translates to CASSEWDGASGEQYF.